A selection of T cell receptor beta chains follows, all from one sample in a study of T cell responses to AZD1222 COVID-19 vaccine. Assay: immunoSEQ multiplex PCR; the TCRdb copy retains only in-frame clones and omits some. The sample has roughly 93,000 clones, around nine tenths seen once. This sample comprised peripheral blood, obtained on day 0 of MenACWY control vaccination. These receptors were collected from an adult in good health. The CDR3 runs from the conserved cysteine through the conserved F or W. The D gene is left open where the match is weak. Part of the rows lack a size; the others show once, few, many or a class for expanded clones.

>-|-|TRBV3-1/TRBV3-2|TRBJ1-4
CASSQGTARNEKLFF
TGTGCCAGCAGCCAAGGCACGGCAAGGAATGAAAAACTGTTTTTT
>-|-|TRBV27|TRBJ2-1
CASSLTAVNEQFF
TGTGCCAGCAGTTTAACGGCGGTCAATGAGCAGTTCTTC
>-|-|TRBV19|TRBJ1-2
CASSTGPSFTYTF
TGTGCCAGTAGTACAGGACCCAGCTTCACCTACACCTTC
>-|-|TRBV10-2|TRBJ1-1
CASSRETEAFF
TGCGCCAGCAGTCGGGAAACTGAAGCTTTCTTT
>-|-|TRBV7-8|TRBJ2-7
CASSLDTLYEQYF
TGTGCCAGCAGCTTGGACACACTCTACGAGCAGTACTTC
>few|-|TRBV11-3|TRBJ2-5
CASSPGTPYQETQYF
TGTGCCAGCAGCCCCGGGACACCCTACCAAGAGACCCAGTACTTC
>-|-|TRBV2|TRBJ1-6
CASSVDSSGSPLHF
TGTGCCAGCAGTGTGGACAGTTCAGGGTCACCCCTCCACTTT
>-|-|TRBV15|TRBJ2-3
CATSSDGPTQYF
TGTGCCACCAGCTCGGACGGGCCGACGCAGTATTTT
>-|-|TRBV19|TRBJ2-3
CASSIPWGTTDTQYF
TGTGCCAGTAGTATCCCTTGGGGGACCACAGATACGCAGTATTTT
>-|-|TRBV2|TRBJ1-5
CASSVAGPQPQHF
TGTGCCAGCAGTGTGGCAGGGCCTCAGCCCCAGCATTTT
>-|TRBD1|TRBV6-5|TRBJ2-2
CASRDNRGSGELFF
TGTGCCAGCAGAGATAACAGGGGCTCCGGGGAGCTGTTTTTT
>-|-|TRBV30|TRBJ1-4
CAWSEANHGEKLFF
TGTGCCTGGAGTGAGGCGAATCACGGGGAAAAACTGTTTTTT
>-|-|TRBV7-9|TRBJ1-2
CASSPDWNYGYTF
TGTGCCAGCAGCCCCGACTGGAACTATGGCTACACCTTC
>-|TRBD1|TRBV9|TRBJ1-5
CASSVDGTGDQPQHF
TGTGCCAGCAGCGTAGATGGGACAGGGGACCAGCCCCAGCATTTT
>once|-|TRBV19|TRBJ2-7
CASRSLGVPYEQYF
TGTGCCAGTAGGTCCCTGGGGGTTCCCTACGAGCAGTACTTC
>-|TRBD1|TRBV7-9|TRBJ1-4
CASSIGTGGPTNEKLFF
TGTGCCAGCAGCATCGGGACAGGGGGACCAACTAATGAAAAACTGTTTTTT
>-|TRBD2|TRBV7-8|TRBJ2-3
CASSAIAGLAGGQEADTQYF
TGTGCCAGCAGCGCCATAGCGGGACTAGCGGGGGGCCAGGAGGCAGATACGCAGTATTTT
>once|-|TRBV29-1|TRBJ1-3
CSVQGRLSGNTIYF
TGCAGCGTTCAGGGGAGACTCTCTGGAAACACCATATATTTT
>-|TRBD2|TRBV13|TRBJ2-7
CASSPGTGGSYEQYF
TGTGCCAGCAGCCCCGGGACGGGAGGTTCCTACGAGCAGTACTTC
>-|-|TRBV5-5|TRBJ2-3
CASSLVSGRGSDTQYF
TGTGCCAGCAGCTTGGTTTCCGGCAGGGGATCAGATACGCAGTATTTT
>-|-|TRBV6-5|TRBJ1-6
CASSYSTGRVSPLHF
TGTGCCAGCAGTTACTCCACAGGGAGGGTTTCACCCCTCCACTTT
>-|TRBD2|TRBV30|TRBJ2-7
CAWSVKGRGLATESYHEQYF
TGTGCCTGGAGTGTAAAAGGAAGGGGACTAGCGACCGAGTCATACCACGAGCAGTACTTC
>-|-|TRBV5-6|TRBJ1-3
CASSFRGNSGNTIYF
TGTGCCAGCAGCTTCAGGGGAAACTCTGGAAACACCATATATTTT
>-|TRBD2|TRBV6-1|TRBJ2-5
CASSELLASQETQYF
TGTGCCAGCAGTGAATTACTAGCGAGCCAAGAGACCCAGTACTTC
>once|-|TRBV6-1|TRBJ2-1
CASSEAFGGLGEQFF
TGTGCCAGCAGTGAAGCGTTCGGGGGGCTAGGTGAGCAGTTCTTC
>-|-|TRBV7-9|TRBJ2-7
CASSLANRADEQYF
TGTGCCAGCAGCTTAGCTAACCGGGCCGACGAGCAGTACTTC
>-|TRBD2|TRBV29-1|TRBJ2-2
CSVGTSGRSNTGELFF
TGCAGCGTTGGGACTAGCGGGCGATCGAACACCGGGGAGCTGTTTTTT
>once|-|TRBV1|TRBJ1-5
CTSSQDSGVNNQPQHF
TGCACCAGCAGCCAAGATTCAGGGGTAAACAATCAGCCCCAGCATTTT
>-|-|TRBV6-2/TRBV6-3|TRBJ1-5
CASSYLSMRTPNYSNQPQHF
TGTGCCAGCAGTTACCTCTCCATGAGGACACCTAATTATAGCAATCAGCCCCAGCATTTT
>-|-|TRBV6-5|TRBJ2-2
CASGGGFTGELFF
TGTGCCAGCGGGGGTGGGTTCACCGGGGAGCTGTTTTTT
>-|-|TRBV9|TRBJ1-3
CASSVVGLVGNTIYF
TGTGCCAGCAGCGTAGTAGGGCTGGTAGGAAACACCATATATTTT
>-|-|TRBV19|TRBJ1-3
CASTILSRTRNTIYF
TGTGCCAGTACCATCCTCAGCAGGACTCGAAACACCATATATTTT
>-|-|TRBV19|TRBJ1-5
CAPVHLGMRGCSNQPQHF
TGTGCCCCAGTACATTTAGGAATGAGGGGGTGTAGCAATCAGCCCCAGCATTTT
>-|TRBD1|TRBV11-2|TRBJ1-2
CASSFGVGQNYGYTF
TGTGCCAGCAGCTTTGGTGTGGGACAGAACTATGGCTACACCTTC
>once|-|TRBV18|TRBJ2-1
CASSRRGEYNEQFF
TGTGCCAGCTCGAGGCGAGGGGAGTACAATGAGCAGTTCTTC
>-|-|TRBV18|TRBJ1-3
CASSPPGVPSGNTIYF
TGTGCCAGCTCACCACCAGGGGTTCCCTCTGGAAACACCATATATTTT
>medium-sized|TRBD2|TRBV6-1|TRBJ2-7
CASSDGASGAYEQYF
TGTGCCAGCAGTGACGGTGCTAGCGGGGCCTACGAGCAGTACTTC
>-|TRBD1|TRBV5-1|TRBJ1-2
CASSLVGTGDYGYTF
TGCGCCAGCAGCTTGGTCGGGACAGGGGACTATGGCTACACCTTC
>-|-|TRBV7-9|TRBJ2-7
CASSLEGPPGLYEQYF
TGTGCCAGCAGCTTAGAAGGCCCTCCCGGTCTCTACGAGCAGTACTTC
>-|TRBD1|TRBV5-5|TRBJ1-1
CASRGTVREAFF
TGTGCCAGCAGGGGGACAGTTCGTGAAGCTTTCTTT
>-|-|TRBV20-1|TRBJ1-4
CSASVRWGTNEKLFF
TGCAGTGCTAGTGTCAGGTGGGGGACTAATGAAAAACTGTTTTTT